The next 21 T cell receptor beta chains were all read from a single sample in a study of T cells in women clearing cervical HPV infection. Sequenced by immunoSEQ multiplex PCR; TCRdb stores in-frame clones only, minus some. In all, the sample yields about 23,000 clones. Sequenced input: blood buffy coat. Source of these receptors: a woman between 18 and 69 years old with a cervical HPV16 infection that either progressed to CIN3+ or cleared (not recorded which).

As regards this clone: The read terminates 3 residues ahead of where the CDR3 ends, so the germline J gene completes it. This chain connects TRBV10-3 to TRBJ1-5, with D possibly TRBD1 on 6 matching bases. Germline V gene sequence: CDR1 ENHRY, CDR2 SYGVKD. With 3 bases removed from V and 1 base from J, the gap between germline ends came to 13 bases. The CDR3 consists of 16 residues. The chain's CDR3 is CAISDTRGKSNQPQHF. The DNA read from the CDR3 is TGTGCCATCAGTGACACCAGGGGCAAGAGCAATCAGCCC.

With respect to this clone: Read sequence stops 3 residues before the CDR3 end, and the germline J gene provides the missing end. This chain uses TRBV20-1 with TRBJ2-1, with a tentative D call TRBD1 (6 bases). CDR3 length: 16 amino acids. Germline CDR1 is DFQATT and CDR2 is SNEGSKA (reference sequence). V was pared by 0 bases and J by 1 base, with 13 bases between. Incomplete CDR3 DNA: TGCAGTGCTAGAGATAGGGGGAAAATATCCTACAATGAG. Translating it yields CSARDRGKISYNE. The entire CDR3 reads CSARDRGKISYNEQFF.

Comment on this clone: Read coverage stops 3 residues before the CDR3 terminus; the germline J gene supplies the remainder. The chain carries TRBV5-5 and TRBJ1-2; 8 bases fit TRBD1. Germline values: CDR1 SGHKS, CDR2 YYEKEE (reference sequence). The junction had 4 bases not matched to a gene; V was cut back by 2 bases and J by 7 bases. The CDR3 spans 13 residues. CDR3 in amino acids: CASSFRQGSGYTF. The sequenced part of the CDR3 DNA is TGTGCCAGCAGCTTTAGACAGGGGTCTGGC.

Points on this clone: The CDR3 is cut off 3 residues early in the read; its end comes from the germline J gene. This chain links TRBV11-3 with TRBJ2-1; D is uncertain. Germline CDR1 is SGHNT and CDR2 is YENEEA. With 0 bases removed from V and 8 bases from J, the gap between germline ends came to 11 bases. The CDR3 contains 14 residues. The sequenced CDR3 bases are TGTGCCAGCAGCTTAGACTCGTCGTCCCATGAG. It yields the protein CASSLDSSSHE. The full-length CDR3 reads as CASSLDSSSHEQFF.

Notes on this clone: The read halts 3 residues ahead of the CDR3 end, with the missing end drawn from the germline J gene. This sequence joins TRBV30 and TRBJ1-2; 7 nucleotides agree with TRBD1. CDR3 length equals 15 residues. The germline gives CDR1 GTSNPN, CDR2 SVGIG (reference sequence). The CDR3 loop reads CAWSLNSRGGAPYTF. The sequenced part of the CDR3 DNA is TGTGCCTGGAGCCTAAATTCAAGAGGGGGCGCTCCC. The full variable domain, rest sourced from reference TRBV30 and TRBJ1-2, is SQTIHQWPATLVQPVGSPLSLECTVEGTSNPNLYWYRQAAGRGLQLLFYSVGIGQISSEVPQNLSASRPQDRQFILSSKKLLLSDSGFYLCAWSLNSRGGAPYTFGSGTRLTVV.

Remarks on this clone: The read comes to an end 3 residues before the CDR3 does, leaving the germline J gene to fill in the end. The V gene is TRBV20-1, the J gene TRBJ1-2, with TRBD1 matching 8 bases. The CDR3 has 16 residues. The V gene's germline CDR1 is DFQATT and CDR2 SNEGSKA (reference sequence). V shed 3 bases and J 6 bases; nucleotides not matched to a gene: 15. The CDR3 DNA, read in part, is TGCAGTGCTAGCCGAGGAGGGACAGGAACGGGTGATGGC. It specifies CSASRGGTGTGDG. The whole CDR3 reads CSASRGGTGTGDGYTF.

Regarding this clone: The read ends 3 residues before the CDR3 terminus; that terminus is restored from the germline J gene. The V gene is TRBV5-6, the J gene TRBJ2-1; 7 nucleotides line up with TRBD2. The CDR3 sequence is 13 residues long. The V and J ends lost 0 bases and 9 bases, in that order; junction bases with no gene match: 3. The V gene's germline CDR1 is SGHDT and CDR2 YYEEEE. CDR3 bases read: TGTGCCAGCAGCTTGGTGGCGGGAGTTGAG. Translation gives CASSLVAGVE. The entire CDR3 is CASSLVAGVEQFF.

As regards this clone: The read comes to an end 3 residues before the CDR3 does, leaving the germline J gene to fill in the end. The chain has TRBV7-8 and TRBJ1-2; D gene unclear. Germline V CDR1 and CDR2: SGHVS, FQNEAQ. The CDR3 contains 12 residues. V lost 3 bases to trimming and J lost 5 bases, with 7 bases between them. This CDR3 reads CASSLVGYGYTF. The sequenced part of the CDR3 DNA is TGTGCCAGCAGCTTGGTCGGGTATGGC.

The CDR3 DNA, read in part, is TGTGCCAGTAGTCGGGCTCGGGGGGAGACC. Translation: CASSRARGET. The full CDR3 reads CASSRARGETQYF. The V gene is TRBV19, the J gene TRBJ2-5; perhaps TRBD2 as D (6 bases). The CDR3 goes on 3 residues after the read ends, and that part is filled in from the germline J gene. The germline V and J ends were trimmed by 5 bases and 5 bases, with 12 bases remaining between them. This CDR3 is built from 13 residues. The germline V gene encodes CDR1 LNHDA and CDR2 SQIVND (reference sequence).

CDR3 bases read: TGCAGTGCCACAGTCAGGGGGTATTCCACTGAA. Protein: CSATVRGYSTE. The whole CDR3 protein reads CSATVRGYSTEAFF. The chain employs TRBV20-1 and TRBJ1-1; TRBD1 matches at 7 bases. Read sequence stops 3 residues before the CDR3 end, and the germline J gene provides the missing end. The CDR3 spans 14 residues. Looked up from germline, CDR1 is DFQATT and CDR2 is SNEGSKA (reference sequence). Germline trimming cut 6 bases from V and 4 bases from J; bases unmatched to any gene: 11.

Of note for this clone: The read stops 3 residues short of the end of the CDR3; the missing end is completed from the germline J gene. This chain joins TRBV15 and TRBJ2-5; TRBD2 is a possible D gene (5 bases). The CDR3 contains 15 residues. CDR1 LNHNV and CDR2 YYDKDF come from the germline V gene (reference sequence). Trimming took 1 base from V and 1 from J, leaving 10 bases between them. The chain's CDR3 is CATSRVADFQETQYF. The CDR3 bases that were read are TGTGCCACCAGCAGAGTTGCGGACTTCCAAGAGACC.

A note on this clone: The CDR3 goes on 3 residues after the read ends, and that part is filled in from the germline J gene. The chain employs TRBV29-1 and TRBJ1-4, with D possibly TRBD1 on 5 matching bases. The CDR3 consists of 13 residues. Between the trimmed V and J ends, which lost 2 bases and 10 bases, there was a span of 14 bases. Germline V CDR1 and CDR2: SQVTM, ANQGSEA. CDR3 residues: CSVELQGRRKLFF. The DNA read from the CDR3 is TGCAGCGTTGAACTTCAGGGTCGGCGAAAA.

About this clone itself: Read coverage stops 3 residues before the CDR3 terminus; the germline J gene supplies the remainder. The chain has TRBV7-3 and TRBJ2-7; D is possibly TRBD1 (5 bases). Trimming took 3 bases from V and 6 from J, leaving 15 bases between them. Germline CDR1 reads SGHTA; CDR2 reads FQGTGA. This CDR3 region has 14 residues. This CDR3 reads CASSFDASRGEQYF. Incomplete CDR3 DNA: TGTGCCAGCAGCTTCGACGCCTCAAGGGGCGAG.

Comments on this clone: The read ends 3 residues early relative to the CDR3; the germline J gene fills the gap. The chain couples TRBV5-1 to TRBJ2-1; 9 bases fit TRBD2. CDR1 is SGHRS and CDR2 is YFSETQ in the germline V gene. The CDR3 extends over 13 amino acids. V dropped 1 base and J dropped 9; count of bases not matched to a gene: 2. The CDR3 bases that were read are TGCGCCAGCAGCTTGAGCGGGAGGAGTGAG. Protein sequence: CASSLSGRSE. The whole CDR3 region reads CASSLSGRSEQFF.

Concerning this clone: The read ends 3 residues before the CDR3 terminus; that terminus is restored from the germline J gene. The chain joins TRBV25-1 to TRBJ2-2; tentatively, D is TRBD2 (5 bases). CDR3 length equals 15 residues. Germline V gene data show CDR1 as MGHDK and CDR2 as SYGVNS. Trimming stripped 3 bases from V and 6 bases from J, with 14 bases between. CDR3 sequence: CASSEASRGSGELFF. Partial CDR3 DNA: TGTGCCAGCAGTGAGGCTAGCCGGGGATCCGGGGAG.

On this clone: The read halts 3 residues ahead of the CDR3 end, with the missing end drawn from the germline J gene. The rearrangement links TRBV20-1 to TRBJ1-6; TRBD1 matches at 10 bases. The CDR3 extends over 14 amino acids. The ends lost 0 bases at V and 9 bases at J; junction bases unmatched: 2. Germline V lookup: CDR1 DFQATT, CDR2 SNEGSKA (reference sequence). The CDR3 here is CSARDRTGGSPLHF. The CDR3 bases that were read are TGCAGTGCTAGAGATCGGACAGGGGGTTCACCC.

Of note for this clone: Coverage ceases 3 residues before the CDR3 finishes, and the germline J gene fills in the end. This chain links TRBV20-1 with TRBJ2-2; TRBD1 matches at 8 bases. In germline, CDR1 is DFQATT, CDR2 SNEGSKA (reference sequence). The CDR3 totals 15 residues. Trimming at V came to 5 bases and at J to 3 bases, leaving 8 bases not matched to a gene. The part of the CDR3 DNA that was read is TGCAGTGCTCACTCGGGACAGGATTACACCGGGGAG. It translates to CSAHSGQDYTGE. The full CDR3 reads CSAHSGQDYTGELFF.

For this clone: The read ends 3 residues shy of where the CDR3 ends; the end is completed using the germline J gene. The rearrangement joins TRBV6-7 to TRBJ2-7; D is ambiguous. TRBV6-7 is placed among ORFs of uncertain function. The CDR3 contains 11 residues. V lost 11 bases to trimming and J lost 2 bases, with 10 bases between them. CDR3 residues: CACLVTYEQYF. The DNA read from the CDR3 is TGTGCCTGTTTAGTAACCTACGAG.

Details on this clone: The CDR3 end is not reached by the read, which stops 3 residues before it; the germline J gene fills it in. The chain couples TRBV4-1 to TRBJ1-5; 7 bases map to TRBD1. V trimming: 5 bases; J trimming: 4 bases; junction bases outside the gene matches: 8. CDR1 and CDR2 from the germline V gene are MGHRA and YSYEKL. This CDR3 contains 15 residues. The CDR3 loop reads CASSTRDRQNQPQHF. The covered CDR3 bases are TGCGCCAGCAGCACCCGGGACAGACAAAATCAGCCC.

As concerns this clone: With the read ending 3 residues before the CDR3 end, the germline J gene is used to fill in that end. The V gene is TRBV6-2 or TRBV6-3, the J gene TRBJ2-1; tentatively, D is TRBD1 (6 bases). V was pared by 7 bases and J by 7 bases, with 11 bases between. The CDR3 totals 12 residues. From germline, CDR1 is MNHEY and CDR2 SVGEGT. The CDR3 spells CASNRASNEQFF. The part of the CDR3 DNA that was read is TGTGCCAGCAACAGGGCCTCGAATGAG.

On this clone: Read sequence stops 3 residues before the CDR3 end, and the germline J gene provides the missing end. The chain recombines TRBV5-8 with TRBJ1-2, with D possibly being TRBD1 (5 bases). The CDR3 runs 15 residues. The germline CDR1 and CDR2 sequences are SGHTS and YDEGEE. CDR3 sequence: CASSLDGGEILGYTF. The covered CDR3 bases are TGTGCCAGCAGCTTGGACGGGGGAGAGATATTAGGC.